These T cell receptor beta chains were read from a single sample in a study of blood T cell repertoires in COVID-19. Sequenced by immunoSEQ multiplex PCR; TCRdb stores in-frame clones only, minus some. Of some 370,000 clones in the sample, around 87% were seen once. The sample was peripheral blood. Receptor source: a man younger than 30 with active or convalescent COVID-19. Both conserved end residues are part of each CDR3. D genes are given only for firm matches. Not all rows give a size; the values are once, few, many and, for expanded clones, a class.

DNA: TGTGCCAGCAGCAGTCTAGCGTTATCCTACAATGAGCAGTTCTTC
CDR3: CASSSLALSYNEQFF
J: TRBJ2-1
D: NA
V: TRBV9
size: NA

DNA: TGCGCCAGCAGCCAGGAGCCTCTACAGGGAACTAATGAAAAACTGTTTTTT
CDR3: CASSQEPLQGTNEKLFF
J: TRBJ1-4
D: NA
V: TRBV4-1
size: NA

DNA: TGTGCCAGTAGGAAACAGGGGGTAGGGGAGCAGTTCTTC
CDR3: CASRKQGVGEQFF
J: TRBJ2-1
D: TRBD1
V: TRBV19
size: few

DNA: TGTGCCAGCAGCCGGGGACAGCAAGAGACCCAGTACTTC
CDR3: CASSRGQQETQYF
J: TRBJ2-5
D: TRBD1
V: TRBV7-9
size: NA

DNA: TGTGCCATCAGTCCTCAGGGGGGAGGCAATCAGCCCCAGCATTTT
CDR3: CAISPQGGGNQPQHF
J: TRBJ1-5
D: TRBD1
V: TRBV10-3
size: NA

DNA: TGTGCCAGTAGTATGGGAGGGAACTATGGCTACACCTTC
CDR3: CASSMGGNYGYTF
J: TRBJ1-2
D: NA
V: TRBV19
size: NA

DNA: TGTGCCAGCAGCCCGACAGGGGAGAACACTGAAGCTTTCTTT
CDR3: CASSPTGENTEAFF
J: TRBJ1-1
D: TRBD1
V: TRBV7-8
size: few

DNA: TGTGCCAGTAGAACTCGGGGGGCCAACGTCCTGACTTTC
CDR3: CASRTRGANVLTF
J: TRBJ2-6
D: NA
V: TRBV19
size: once

DNA: TGTGCCAGCAGCCAAGCGGCGGGGTTCAATGAGCAGTTCTTC
CDR3: CASSQAAGFNEQFF
J: TRBJ2-1
D: NA
V: TRBV14
size: NA

DNA: TGTGCCAGCAGGCGAACAGGGGCAGGGAATGAAAAACTGTTTTTT
CDR3: CASRRTGAGNEKLFF
J: TRBJ1-4
D: TRBD1
V: TRBV27
size: NA

DNA: TGTGCCAGTAGTATTGGGCAGGTGATCACAGATACGCAGTATTTT
CDR3: CASSIGQVITDTQYF
J: TRBJ2-3
D: NA
V: TRBV19
size: NA

DNA: TGTGCCAGCGGGAGAATCGGACAGACCTTGAGCACTGAAGCTTTCTTT
CDR3: CASGRIGQTLSTEAFF
J: TRBJ1-1
D: NA
V: TRBV6-6
size: NA

DNA: TGTGCCACCAGTGATTTAGAGGGGAGGTATGGCTACACCTTC
CDR3: CATSDLEGRYGYTF
J: TRBJ1-2
D: NA
V: TRBV24-1
size: NA

DNA: TGTGCCAGCAGTCCCGGGACAACGATGCCCCAGCATTTT
CDR3: CASSPGTTMPQHF
J: TRBJ1-5
D: NA
V: TRBV28
size: few

DNA: TGTGCCAGCAGCCGAAGGACTAGCATACATGAGTATTTT
CDR3: CASSRRTSIHEYF
J: TRBJ2-3
D: TRBD2
V: TRBV7-9
size: NA

DNA: TGTGCCAGTAGTACGGACAGGGCTAACTATGGCTACACCTTC
CDR3: CASSTDRANYGYTF
J: TRBJ1-2
D: TRBD1
V: TRBV19
size: NA

DNA: TGTGCCAGCAGCCGACCCACAGAGAACACTGAAGCTTTCTTT
CDR3: CASSRPTENTEAFF
J: TRBJ1-1
D: NA
V: TRBV4-2
size: few

DNA: TGCGCCAGCAGCATCGGGACAGGGTCCTACGAGCAGTACTTC
CDR3: CASSIGTGSYEQYF
J: TRBJ2-7
D: TRBD1
V: TRBV5-1
size: NA

DNA: TGCGCCAGCAGTGAGCGGGAAGGCTACACCTTC
CDR3: CASSEREGYTF
J: TRBJ1-2
D: NA
V: TRBV10-2
size: once

DNA: TGTGCCAGCAGTGACTCTAGCACCGGGGAGCTGTTTTTT
CDR3: CASSDSSTGELFF
J: TRBJ2-2
D: NA
V: TRBV6-4
size: medium-sized

DNA: TGTGCCAGCAGTTTAATGACTAGCGGGAGGAGGTCAGATACGCAGTATTTT
CDR3: CASSLMTSGRRSDTQYF
J: TRBJ2-3
D: TRBD2
V: TRBV28
size: NA

DNA: TGTGCCAGCAGCCAAGTTCTGAGGGACATCCAAGAGACCCAGTACTTC
CDR3: CASSQVLRDIQETQYF
J: TRBJ2-5
D: NA
V: TRBV3-1/TRBV3-2
size: NA

DNA: TGTGCCAGTAGCTATCTATTAGCGGGACACACAGATACGCAGTATTTT
CDR3: CASSYLLAGHTDTQYF
J: TRBJ2-3
D: TRBD2
V: TRBV19
size: NA

DNA: TGTGCCAGTAGAACAGGGAATGGCTACACCTTC
CDR3: CASRTGNGYTF
J: TRBJ1-2
D: NA
V: TRBV19
size: NA

DNA: TGCGCCAGCAGCCAAGTCATGACAGGGGGATTCGATTCACCCCTCCACTTT
CDR3: CASSQVMTGGFDSPLHF
J: TRBJ1-6
D: TRBD1
V: TRBV4-1
size: NA

DNA: TGTGCCAGCAGTTTGGTCAGGGTAGAGAGGCCATTCTACGAGCAGTACTTC
CDR3: CASSLVRVERPFYEQYF
J: TRBJ2-7
D: NA
V: TRBV28
size: NA

DNA: TGTGCCAGCAGTTTATCGGGGACAGGGGTCTACGAGCAGTACTTC
CDR3: CASSLSGTGVYEQYF
J: TRBJ2-7
D: TRBD1
V: TRBV27
size: NA

DNA: TGTGCCAGCAGCTTTCGTGCACTAGGGCGGCAAGAGACCCAGTACTTC
CDR3: CASSFRALGRQETQYF
J: TRBJ2-5
D: NA
V: TRBV11-3
size: NA

DNA: TGTGCCAGCGGCAGCCGAGGAGAGCACGAGCAGTACTTC
CDR3: CASGSRGEHEQYF
J: TRBJ2-7
D: NA
V: TRBV7-2
size: NA

DNA: TGTGCCAGCAGCTTCCTGCAGGGTTCTGGAAACACCATATATTTT
CDR3: CASSFLQGSGNTIYF
J: TRBJ1-3
D: NA
V: TRBV7-8
size: NA

DNA: TGTGCCAGTAGTATAGGGACAGTATTTGACTCTGGGGCCAACGTGCTGACTTTC
CDR3: CASSIGTVFDSGANVLTF
J: TRBJ2-6
D: NA
V: TRBV19
size: once

DNA: TGTGCCGGCTCCCCTGGGGCGGCAGATACGCAGTATTTT
CDR3: CAGSPGAADTQYF
J: TRBJ2-3
D: NA
V: TRBV18
size: NA

DNA: TGTGCCAGCAGTTTAGCGGGGGGTCTTGCAGATACGCAGTATTTT
CDR3: CASSLAGGLADTQYF
J: TRBJ2-3
D: TRBD2
V: TRBV7-8
size: NA

DNA: TGTGCCAGCAGTGCCAGCGACTCCTACGAGCAGTACTTC
CDR3: CASSASDSYEQYF
J: TRBJ2-7
D: NA
V: TRBV2
size: NA

DNA: TGTGCCAGCAGTCCGAGGCTGCAAGAGACCCAGTACTTC
CDR3: CASSPRLQETQYF
J: TRBJ2-5
D: NA
V: TRBV27
size: once

DNA: TGTGCCACCAGTGATCCCGGGACAGCTAATTCACCCCTCCACTTT
CDR3: CATSDPGTANSPLHF
J: TRBJ1-6
D: TRBD1
V: TRBV24-1
size: NA

DNA: TGTGCCAGCAGCTCAAGCCCATCCAGCGGGGACAATGAGCAGTTCTTC
CDR3: CASSSSPSSGDNEQFF
J: TRBJ2-1
D: TRBD2
V: TRBV7-3
size: NA

DNA: TGTGCCAGCAGCGTTATACAGGGGGCTAATGAAAAACTGTTTTTT
CDR3: CASSVIQGANEKLFF
J: TRBJ1-4
D: TRBD1
V: TRBV9
size: NA

DNA: TGTGCCAGCAGCACGGGGGACTCTCAGACCCAGTACTTC
CDR3: CASSTGDSQTQYF
J: TRBJ2-5
D: NA
V: TRBV14
size: NA

DNA: TGTGCCATCAGTGGCGGGGCATCGTGGGAAGAGACCCAGTACTTC
CDR3: CAISGGASWEETQYF
J: TRBJ2-5
D: NA
V: TRBV10-3
size: NA

DNA: TGTGCCAGCAGCTTAGTCGGGTCTAACTATGGCTACACCTTC
CDR3: CASSLVGSNYGYTF
J: TRBJ1-2
D: NA
V: TRBV11-2
size: NA

DNA: TGTGCCAGCAGCCAAGGACAGGTTAACGGTGGCTACACCTTC
CDR3: CASSQGQVNGGYTF
J: TRBJ1-2
D: NA
V: TRBV3-1/TRBV3-2
size: NA

DNA: TGTGCCAGCAGCTGGAGCCCCCTGACAGCCACGTACAATGAGCAGTTCTTC
CDR3: CASSWSPLTATYNEQFF
J: TRBJ2-1
D: NA
V: TRBV7-8
size: NA

DNA: TGTGCCAGCAGTTTAGCAGGCTATCTTAATCAGCCCCAGCATTTT
CDR3: CASSLAGYLNQPQHF
J: TRBJ1-5
D: NA
V: TRBV27
size: NA

DNA: TGTGCCAGCAGCCCGCCGGGACTAGCTTCAGATACGCAGTATTTT
CDR3: CASSPPGLASDTQYF
J: TRBJ2-3
D: TRBD2
V: TRBV11-1
size: NA

DNA: TGTGCCAGCACCTCGTGGGAGGCCGTAGATACGCAGTATTTT
CDR3: CASTSWEAVDTQYF
J: TRBJ2-3
D: NA
V: TRBV27
size: once

DNA: TGTGCCAGCAGCCAGGGGCTCTATGAAGCTTTCTTT
CDR3: CASSQGLYEAFF
J: TRBJ1-1
D: NA
V: TRBV14
size: NA

DNA: TGTGCCAGCAGCCATAGCGGGGGGATTTACAATGAGCAGTTCTTC
CDR3: CASSHSGGIYNEQFF
J: TRBJ2-1
D: TRBD2
V: TRBV3-1/TRBV3-2
size: NA

DNA: TGCGCCAGCAGCTTGGGTAGCGGAGGGGTAGATGAGCAGTTCTTC
CDR3: CASSLGSGGVDEQFF
J: TRBJ2-1
D: NA
V: TRBV5-1
size: few

DNA: TGTGCCAGTAGTGGACAGACCTACAATGAGCAGTTCTTC
CDR3: CASSGQTYNEQFF
J: TRBJ2-1
D: NA
V: TRBV19
size: NA

DNA: TGTGCCAGTCGGGACAAGTTCAAAAACATTCAGTACTTC
CDR3: CASRDKFKNIQYF
J: TRBJ2-4
D: NA
V: TRBV28
size: NA

DNA: TGTGCCAGCAGCTTAGGGCTAGCGGGGGGGCCAGAGAACGAGCAGTACTTC
CDR3: CASSLGLAGGPENEQYF
J: TRBJ2-7
D: TRBD2
V: TRBV7-9
size: NA

DNA: TGTGCCAGCAGCAAATTACAGGGCACTGAAGCTTTCTTT
CDR3: CASSKLQGTEAFF
J: TRBJ1-1
D: NA
V: TRBV7-8
size: NA